Listed below are T cell receptor beta chains from one sample, sequenced in a study of identical twins. TCRdb re-analysed the 5' RACE reads in MiXCR, keeping a single row per CDR3 protein. Of about 660,000 distinct CDR3 sequences in the sample, more than 6.5% are singletons; the top ten hold 0.98%. This same sample was also taken into another study, of yellow fever vaccine responses in identical twins.

The sample taken for sequencing was PBMCs. Source of these receptors: a woman aged 18-29 years in good health. Both conserved end residues are part of each CDR3. The D gene is left open where the match is weak. Clone size is stated in some rows and not others, as once, few, many or a class when expanded.

size | J | V | D | length | DNA | CDR3
few | TRBJ2-2 | TRBV11-1 | TRBD2 | 15 | TGTGCCAGCAGCTCTAGCGGGGGGGCCTTCGGGGAGCTGTTTTTT | CASSSSGGAFGELFF
many | TRBJ2-5 | TRBV20-1 | TRBD2 | 16 | TGCAGTGCTAGAGATGCGGCCCGGGGGGACCAAGAGACCCAGTACTTC | CSARDAARGDQETQYF
few | TRBJ2-1 | TRBV11-2 | TRBD2 | 14 | TGTGCCAGCAGCTCCCTGACTAGCCGGGATGAGCAGTTCTTC | CASSSLTSRDEQFF
few | TRBJ2-7 | TRBV7-9 | TRBD1 | 13 | TGTGCCAGCAGCTTAGCTGAGGGGGCCGAGCAGTACTTC | CASSLAEGAEQYF
. | TRBJ2-1 | TRBV14 | TRBD2 | 20 | TGTGCCAGCAGCCAAGCCTCCGGGACTAGCGCCCGATCCTCCTACAATGAGCAGTTCTTC | CASSQASGTSARSSYNEQFF
. | TRBJ2-7 | TRBV12-3/TRBV12-4 | TRBD2 | 15 | TGTGCCAGCAGCCTCGCGGGACTAGCGGGTTCTGAGCAGTACTTC | CASSLAGLAGSEQYF
many | TRBJ2-2 | TRBV4-2 | . | 20 | TGTGCCAGCAGCCAAGATGTGGGGGGTCTGCGAATTGATTTTACCGGGGAGCTGTTTTTT | CASSQDVGGLRIDFTGELFF
few | TRBJ2-7 | TRBV11-1 | . | 14 | TGTGCCAGCAGCCGATCGGACAGTACCTACGAGCAGTACTTC | CASSRSDSTYEQYF
. | TRBJ2-1 | TRBV7-2 | TRBD2 | 20 | TGTGCCAGCAGCGTGAACTTGGGGACTAGCGGGAGTTTGGGGTACAATGAGCAGTTCTTC | CASSVNLGTSGSLGYNEQFF
few | TRBJ2-4 | TRBV20-1 | TRBD1 | 16 | TGCAGTGCTGTTGGGATGACAGGGGGTACCAAAAACATTCAGTACTTC | CSAVGMTGGTKNIQYF
. | TRBJ1-6 | TRBV5-1 | . | 14 | TGCGCCAGCAGCAGCGGGCAGGTTTATTCACCCCTCCACTTT | CASSSGQVYSPLHF
many | TRBJ1-1 | TRBV7-6 | . | 18 | TGTGCCAGCAGCCCGGTGCAAGGGACCCCCACGATGAACACTGAAGCTTTCTTT | CASSPVQGTPTMNTEAFF
many | TRBJ2-1 | TRBV9 | TRBD1 | 15 | TGTGCCAGCAGCGGAACCGGGACAGTTTCTAATGAGCAGTTCTTC | CASSGTGTVSNEQFF
few | TRBJ2-5 | TRBV5-1 | TRBD2 | 15 | TGCGCCAGCAGCTTGGCTACTAGCGAGCAAGAGACCCAGTACTTC | CASSLATSEQETQYF
few | TRBJ2-1 | TRBV19 | . | 13 | TGTGCCAGTAGTATACTGGGGCGCGATGAGCAGTTCTTC | CASSILGRDEQFF
few | TRBJ2-3 | TRBV6-1 | TRBD2 | 18 | TGTGCCAGCATCGAGGTCAGCGGGGGGGGCTTGAGCACAGATACGCAGTATTTT | CASIEVSGGGLSTDTQYF
few | TRBJ2-5 | TRBV7-9 | . | 15 | TGTGCCAGCAGCTTATCGGCTAGCCACCAAGAGACCCAGTACTTC | CASSLSASHQETQYF
. | TRBJ2-1 | TRBV6-5 | . | 15 | TGTGCCAGCAGTTACTCGGACCCGTCAAGCAATGAGCAGTTCTTC | CASSYSDPSSNEQFF
few | TRBJ2-3 | TRBV10-3 | TRBD1 | 14 | TGTGCCGTCGCGGGACAGGGTGGCACAGATACGCAGTATTTT | CAVAGQGGTDTQYF
few | TRBJ2-6 | TRBV28 | . | 15 | TGTGCCACCAGTTCGGGACACCTTAATGCCAACGTCCTGACTTTC | CATSSGHLNANVLTF
few | TRBJ2-1 | TRBV15 | TRBD2 | 15 | TGTGCCACCAGCACCGGGACTAGCGGCTACAATGAGCAGTTCTTC | CATSTGTSGYNEQFF
many | TRBJ2-2 | TRBV9 | TRBD2 | 17 | TGTGCCAGCAGCGTAGACCCTAGCGGGAGGGCCACCGGGGAGCTGTTTTTT | CASSVDPSGRATGELFF
few | TRBJ2-7 | TRBV27 | . | 15 | TGTGCCAGCAGCCTGGACTGGCAAACCTCCTACGAGCAGTACTTC | CASSLDWQTSYEQYF
. | TRBJ2-1 | TRBV11-1 | TRBD2 | 13 | TGTGCCAGCAGCACGGGACTAGTTTATGAGCAGTTCTTC | CASSTGLVYEQFF